This passage covers 6 T cell receptor beta chains from one sample sequenced in a study of blood T cell repertoires in COVID-19. Using immunoSEQ multiplex PCR, the repertoire was profiled, and TCRdb retains in-frame clones only, with some absent. The sample has 200,000 to 250,000 clones; roughly four fifths are singletons. The material sequenced was PBMCs or T cells enriched from blood (not recorded which). These receptors all stem from a man aged 35-49 years who had recovered from COVID-19.

The sample holds one count of this clone. The chain employs TRBV6-5 and TRBJ1-1; perhaps TRBD1 as D (6 bases). This CDR3 comprises 14 residues. Per germline, CDR1 MNHEY and CDR2 SVGAGI. Trimming shortened V by 4 bases and J by 4 bases, and 13 bases separated the two germline ends. The CDR3 here is CASSWDMGRTEAFF. The CDR3 nucleotides are TGTGCCAGCAGTTGGGACATGGGGCGCACTGAAGCTTTCTTT.

The chain recombines TRBV19 with TRBJ1-5; perhaps TRBD1 as D (6 bases). The CDR3 totals 19 residues. V was shortened by 1 base and J by 4 bases, with 23 bases between the two germline ends. CDR1 is LNHDA, CDR2 SQIVND, per germline (reference sequence). The CDR3 coding sequence is TGTGCCAGTAGTATAGCTAATTTTTCCGGGGGGCTCCGTAATCAGCCCCAGCATTTT. This gives the protein CASSIANFSGGLRNQPQHF.

This clone was counted a single time. The gene calls are TRBV12-3 or TRBV12-4 and TRBJ2-3; D ambiguous. The CDR3 sequence is 13 residues long. Trimming cost V 3 bases and J 5 bases, with 9 bases left between them. DNA for the CDR3: TGTGCCAGCAGTTTTCGGGTGGGAGATACGCAGTATTTT. It is translated as CASSFRVGDTQYF.

This clone has just a few counts. The CDR3 coding sequence is TGTGCCTGGAGTCGGACAGGGCTGGGCGAGCAGTACTTC. This translates into CAWSRTGLGEQYF. V usage is TRBV30 and J usage is TRBJ2-7; TRBD1 matches at 8 bases. CDR3 length: 13 amino acids. The germline gives CDR1 GTSNPN, CDR2 SVGIG (reference sequence). V was pared by 2 bases and J by 6 bases, with 6 bases of the junction left unmatched.

This rearrangement joins TRBV11-2 to TRBJ2-3, with TRBD1 matching over 11 bases. This CDR3 contains 16 residues. Germline values: CDR1 SGHAT, CDR2 FQNNGV. V lost 4 bases to trimming and J lost 3 bases; unmatched junction nucleotides: 6. The CDR3 reads CASSSGQGAKTDTQYF. The CDR3 coding sequence is TGTGCCAGCAGCTCCGGACAGGGGGCGAAAACAGATACGCAGTATTTT.

This clone was seen once. The chain is built from TRBV18 and TRBJ1-1, with D maybe TRBD1 (5 bases). Trimming left V 0 bases short and J 10 bases short, with 12 bases between. The germline V gene encodes CDR1 KGHSH and CDR2 LQKENI. This CDR3 has 13 residues. The CDR3 nucleotides are TGTGCCAGCTCACCACCCGGCAGGGAGGCAGCTTTCTTT. It translates to CASSPPGREAAFF.